The 14 T cell receptor beta chains below come from one sample, sequenced in a study of identical twins. TCRdb called the 5' RACE reads again in MiXCR, with one record for every CDR3 protein. This table holds nearly 900,000 distinct CDR3 sequences, roughly an eighth found once. The data also belong to a second study, concerning yellow fever vaccine responses in identical twins.

Sequenced: PBMCs. The origin of the receptors is a young woman in good health.

The rearrangement joins TRBV5-5 to TRBJ2-7; 9 bases are shared with TRBD1. Germline CDR1 and CDR2: SGHKS and YYEKEE (reference sequence). The CDR3 totals 16 residues. After removal of 0 bases from V and 3 bases from J, the junction contained 7 bases not matched to a gene. DNA for the CDR3: TGTGCCAGCAGCTTGGGTTTTCCGACAGGGGGCTACGAGCAGTACTTC. Translated, it gives CASSLGFPTGGYEQYF.

This clonotype came up a few times. The gene calls are TRBV7-8 and TRBJ2-7; D is unclear. The CDR3 is 13 residues long. Germline V gene lookup returns CDR1 SGHVS and CDR2 FQNEAQ. Trimming removed 0 bases from V and 2 bases from J, with 5 bases in between. This CDR3 reads CASSLAQTYEQYV. The DNA of the CDR3 is TGTGCCAGCAGCTTAGCACAGACCTACGAGCAGTACGTC.

This clonotype was seen at least ten times. The chain couples TRBV5-5 to TRBJ1-2, with D unresolved. Per germline, CDR1 SGHKS and CDR2 YYEKEE (reference sequence). The CDR3 contains 12 residues. The V gene lost 0 bases and the J gene lost 8 bases, with 8 bases spanning the gap. The CDR3 nucleotides read TGTGCCAGCAGCTTGGGGGAGGGAGGCTACACCTTC. As protein: CASSLGEGGYTF.

This chain joins TRBV12-3 or TRBV12-4 and TRBJ1-1; TRBD1 is a possible D gene (5 bases). The V end was cut by 5 bases, the J end by 6 bases, with 13 bases between. The CDR3 sequence is 13 residues long. CDR3 sequence: CASSLTADPEAFF. The DNA of the CDR3 is TGTGCCAGCAGTCTGACAGCGGACCCTGAAGCTTTCTTT.

The table lists this clonotype with a few counts. The CDR3 nucleotides read TGCGCCAGCAGCCCCCGTATAGTAGGTTTGGGCGATGAGCAGTTCTTC. Residues: CASSPRIVGLGDEQFF. The chain carries TRBV5-1 and TRBJ2-1, with D unresolved. Germline-derived CDR1 and CDR2 are SGHRS and YFSETQ. V gave up 4 bases and J gave up 8 bases, with 22 bases separating them. The CDR3 is 16 residues long.

In its sample, this clonotype was seen a few times. V gene TRBV20-1 combines with J gene TRBJ2-3; D unclear. Germline V gene lookup returns CDR1 DFQATT and CDR2 SNEGSKA (reference sequence). With 6 bases removed from V and 0 bases from J, the gap between germline ends came to 13 bases. This CDR3 has 14 amino acids. CDR3 loop: CSAELTLSTDTQYF. The CDR3 nucleotides read TGCAGTGCCGAGCTAACACTCAGCACAGATACGCAGTATTTT.

In this sample, this clonotype turned up a few times. V usage is TRBV10-3 and J usage is TRBJ1-1; D not certain. CDR1 and CDR2 (germline): ENHRY, SYGVKD. The length of the CDR3 is 11 residues. V dropped 11 bases and J dropped 2 bases, with 9 bases sitting between them. This chain's CDR3 is CAVRRNTEAFF. As DNA, the CDR3 is TGTGCCGTCCGTAGAAACACTGAAGCTTTCTTT.

The chain links TRBV20-1 to TRBJ1-5, with TRBD1 matching 7 bases. This CDR3 has 13 amino acids. V lost 2 bases to trimming and J lost 4 bases; unmatched junction nucleotides: 2. The germline CDR1 and CDR2 sequences are DFQATT and SNEGSKA (reference sequence). This CDR3 reads CSARQGGNQPQHF. The DNA of the CDR3 is TGCAGTGCTAGACAGGGGGGGAATCAGCCCCAGCATTTT.

About this clonotype itself: A read error may explain this, as a much larger clone is one base away. The V gene is TRBV3-1, the J gene TRBJ1-5; maybe TRBD1 (5 bases). The V gene's germline CDR1 is LGHDT and CDR2 YNNKEL (reference sequence). V was cut by 0 bases and J by 5 bases, with 8 bases left in between. The CDR3 runs to 14 residues. CDR3 nucleotide sequence: TGTGCCAGCAGCCAAGATACGGGGGATCAGCCCCAGCATTTT. As protein: CASSQDTGDQPQHF.

This clonotype was seen at least ten times. The chain recombines TRBV25-1 with TRBJ2-1, with D tentatively TRBD2 (6 bases). Trimming cost V 2 bases and J 0 bases, with 11 bases left between them. Looked up from germline, CDR1 is MGHDK and CDR2 is SYGVNS. There are 16 residues in the CDR3. The CDR3 loop is CASSEPAGSSYNEQFF. The CDR3 DNA reads as TGTGCCAGCAGTGAACCGGCGGGAAGCTCCTACAATGAGCAGTTCTTC.

This chain joins TRBV6-1 and TRBJ2-1; TRBD2 matches at 13 bases. CDR3 length: 17 amino acids. Germline CDR1 MNHNS, CDR2 SASEGT. Unmatched junction bases numbered 11, after V lost 4 bases and J lost 8 bases. The CDR3 nucleotides are TGTGCCAGCAGTGCTACCCGGACTAGCGGGAGATCGGATGAGCAGTTCTTC. Amino acid sequence: CASSATRTSGRSDEQFF.

This clonotype has a handful of counts. The chain links TRBV27 to TRBJ2-1, with D perhaps matching TRBD1 (5 bases). Trimming cost V 1 base and J 3 bases, with 10 bases left between them. This CDR3 is 15 amino acids long. Germline-derived CDR1 and CDR2 are MNHEY and SMNVEV (reference sequence). The CDR3 nucleotides read TGTGCCAGCAGTTTATGGGGCAGGGACTACAATGAGCAGTTCTTC. Translated, it gives CASSLWGRDYNEQFF.

This clonotype was counted a few times. CDR3 amino acids: CSARGLGQGANEQYF. The CDR3 nucleotides are TGCAGTGCTAGAGGTCTAGGACAGGGGGCCAACGAGCAGTACTTC. The genes are TRBV20-1 and TRBJ2-7, with 11 bases matching TRBD1. This CDR3 has 15 amino acids. Trimming cost V 1 base and J 5 bases; bases outside gene matches: 7. The germline CDR1 and CDR2 sequences are DFQATT and SNEGSKA (reference sequence).

This clonotype was seen only a few times. The chain couples TRBV4-2 to TRBJ2-6; D possibly uses TRBD1 or TRBD2 (5 bases each). This CDR3 comprises 14 residues. CDR1 and CDR2 from the germline V gene are LGHNA and YNFKEQ. With 6 bases removed from V and 0 bases from J, the gap between germline ends came to 6 bases. Written as DNA, the CDR3 is TGTGCCAGCAGAGGGACCTCTGGGGCCAACGTCCTGACTTTC. It codes for CASRGTSGANVLTF.